This T cell receptor beta chain came from a study of blood T cell repertoires in COVID-19. Everyone who took part was roughly 18 to 95 years old, and they came from over 20 US areas. Cohort allocation depended upon clinical history that participants reported. Using immunoSEQ multiplex PCR, the repertoire was profiled, and TCRdb retains in-frame clones only, with some absent. The profile shows around 230,000 clones, roughly 90% of them singletons. This clone has just a few counts. Germline CDR1 LNHDA, CDR2 SQIVND (reference sequence). The CDR3 has 16 residues. V trimming: 7 bases; J trimming: 0 bases; junction bases outside the gene matches: 10.

The chain joins TRBV19 to TRBJ2-3; TRBD2 matches at 7 bases. This TCR was sampled from a woman aged 35 to 49 with acute COVID-19. Sequenced input: PBMCs or T cells enriched from blood (not recorded which). The CDR3 region is CASTPQLATSTDTQYF. The CDR3 bases are TGTGCCAGTACCCCCCAACTAGCGACCAGCACAGATACGCAGTATTTT.